Listed here is a single T cell receptor beta chain. This specimen belongs to a study of blood T cell repertoires in COVID-19. Only in-frame clones appear in the TCRdb table, and some are missing; sequencing was by immunoSEQ multiplex PCR. The table shows about 220,000 clones, with 82% occurring only once. Germline trimming cut 4 bases from V and 4 bases from J; bases unmatched to any gene: 6. CDR3 size: 14 residues. Germline V gene data show CDR1 as LGHNA and CDR2 as YNFKEQ. The sample consisted of PBMCs or T cells enriched from blood (not recorded which). This TCR was sampled from a woman aged 55-69 years who had recovered from COVID-19. This chain joins TRBV4-2 and TRBJ1-1; TRBD1 matches at 7 bases. The CDR3 region has the DNA TGTGCCAGCAGCCTACCGGGACAGAGCACTGAAGCTTTCTTT. This sequence encodes CASSLPGQSTEAFF.